This T cell receptor (beta chain) comes out of a study of blood T cells in healthy people across ages. With regard to this clonotype: The antigen remains unidentified.

Every participating donor contributed approximately 10 milliliters of peripheral blood through a draw. Isolation recovered at least 6.5 million PBMCs from every sample. Trimming shortened V by 1 base and J by 7 bases, and 13 bases separated the two germline ends. This CDR3 has 15 residues. Germline V gene sequence: CDR1 SGHTA, CDR2 FQGNSA. Next came a second PCR, run for about 7 to 12 cycles, which used a sample-barcoded 5' primer along with a J-beta primer mix. TCRdb re-derived calls from the 5' RACE reads in MiXCR, one entry per CDR3 protein. The profile covers almost 550,000 distinct CDR3 sequences, with around 24% appearing a single time and just over 8.5% taken by the ten largest. Study outcomes and limitations: Naive CD4+ cell counts and diversity both ran higher in long-lived than in aged donors.

The same sample was also used in a study of T cells of mothers and their children. From that second work: RNA that had been extracted went wholly into cDNA synthesis, at roughly 1.5 ug per 15 ul.

J is TRBJ1-4 and V is TRBV7-2; D possibly corresponds to TRBD1 (5 bases). The receptor's source is a boy younger than 18 in good health. What was sequenced was blood. The CDR3 coding sequence is TGTGCCAGCAGCTTAGTGTCGGGACGGAGTGAAAAACTGTTTTTT. This translates into CASSLVSGRSEKLFF.